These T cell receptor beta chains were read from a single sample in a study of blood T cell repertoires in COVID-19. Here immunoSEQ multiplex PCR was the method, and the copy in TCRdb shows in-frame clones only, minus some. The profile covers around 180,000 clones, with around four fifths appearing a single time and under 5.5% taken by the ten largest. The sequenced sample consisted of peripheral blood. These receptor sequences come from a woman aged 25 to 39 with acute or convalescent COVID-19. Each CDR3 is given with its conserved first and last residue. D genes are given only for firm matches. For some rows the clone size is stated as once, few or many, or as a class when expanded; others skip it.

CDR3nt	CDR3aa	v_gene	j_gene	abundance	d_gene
TGTGCCAGCAGCCGACGGGGGGGACTAGGGACGAATGAGCAGTTCTTC	CASSRRGGLGTNEQFF	TRBV14	TRBJ2-1	NA	TRBD2
TGTGCCAGTAGCCCGGACCTGGGGAGTGGGCCCCAGCATTTT	CASSPDLGSGPQHF	TRBV19	TRBJ1-5	NA	NA
TGTGCCAGCAGCTTATTAACAGGGGGCTATACTGAAGCTTTCTTT	CASSLLTGGYTEAFF	TRBV7-3	TRBJ1-1	few	TRBD1
TGTGCCAGCAGTTGGGACAACCGGAGCAATCAGCCCCAGCATTTT	CASSWDNRSNQPQHF	TRBV6-2/TRBV6-3	TRBJ1-5	NA	NA
TGCGCCAGCAGCTTGGGGGGGACAGGAAACAATGAGCAGTTCTTC	CASSLGGTGNNEQFF	TRBV5-1	TRBJ2-1	NA	TRBD1
TGTGCCAGCAGTTTAAGGGGTTTCACTGAAGCTTTCTTT	CASSLRGFTEAFF	TRBV12-3/TRBV12-4	TRBJ1-1	NA	NA
TGTGCCAGCAGCTTGTTTAGCAGCGAGGATGAAAAACTGTTTTTT	CASSLFSSEDEKLFF	TRBV11-2	TRBJ1-4	NA	NA
TGTGCCAGCAGCTCCGACAGATCTCCCTCCTACGAGCAGTACTTC	CASSSDRSPSYEQYF	TRBV7-9	TRBJ2-7	NA	NA
TGTGCCAGCAGCCTAACTAGCACAGATACGCAGTATTTT	CASSLTSTDTQYF	TRBV5-4	TRBJ2-3	NA	NA
TGTGCCAGCAGCAGACTAGTCACTGATACGCAGTATTTT	CASSRLVTDTQYF	TRBV7-2	TRBJ2-3	NA	NA
TGTGCCAGCAGCTTAAACGGGGGAGGGATAACCTATGGCTACACCTTC	CASSLNGGGITYGYTF	TRBV7-2	TRBJ1-2	few	NA
TGTGCCAGCAGCCCTACAGAGCACAATCAGCCCCAGCATTTT	CASSPTEHNQPQHF	TRBV7-9	TRBJ1-5	NA	NA
TGCGCCAGCAGCCTGGGGCAGGGAGGATATGGCTACACCTTC	CASSLGQGGYGYTF	TRBV5-1	TRBJ1-2	NA	NA
TGTGTCTACAGGGGTAACTATGGCTACACCTTC	CVYRGNYGYTF	TRBV5-4	TRBJ1-2	NA	TRBD1
TGTGCCAGCTCACCAGGACAGGGCGGCAATTCACCCCTCCACTTT	CASSPGQGGNSPLHF	TRBV18	TRBJ1-6	NA	TRBD1
TGCGCCAGCAGCCAAGCGGGGGACAGCTACGAGCAGTACTTC	CASSQAGDSYEQYF	TRBV4-3	TRBJ2-7	NA	NA
TGTGCCAGCAGCTTCCCCCAATCTAGCGACCAAGAGACCCAGTACTTC	CASSFPQSSDQETQYF	TRBV7-9	TRBJ2-5	NA	NA
TGTGCCAGCAGCTTCCTCTCCTCGACAGGGGCTAATCAGCCCCAGCATTTT	CASSFLSSTGANQPQHF	TRBV7-8	TRBJ1-5	NA	TRBD1
TGTGCCAGCAGATTCATATCAGGGGCGGGTGAAGCTTTCTTT	CASRFISGAGEAFF	TRBV6-5	TRBJ1-1	NA	NA
TGTGCCAGCATTCCGGGACTAGCGGGACTCTACGAGCAGTACTTC	CASIPGLAGLYEQYF	TRBV7-8	TRBJ2-7	NA	TRBD2
TGTGCCAGTGGAGGGTGGGAGGGAAGCACAGATACGCAGTATTTT	CASGGWEGSTDTQYF	TRBV28	TRBJ2-3	NA	TRBD2
TGTGCCAGCAGTGAAAATCTCGGGGAGCTGTTTTTT	CASSENLGELFF	TRBV25-1	TRBJ2-2	few	NA
TGTGCCAGCAGTATTTGGACAGGCGAAAAACTGTTTTTT	CASSIWTGEKLFF	TRBV27	TRBJ1-4	once	TRBD1
TGTGCCAGTAAGTCGCAGGACACAGATACGCAGTATTTT	CASKSQDTDTQYF	TRBV6-5	TRBJ2-3	NA	NA
TGTGCCAGCAGCGTAGCTACTCTCGGGCAGGGTGGCGGAAACACCATATATTTT	CASSVATLGQGGGNTIYF	TRBV9	TRBJ1-3	NA	NA
TGTGCCAGCAGCGTAGGGGGCAGGGGAAGCACAGATACGCAGTATTTT	CASSVGGRGSTDTQYF	TRBV9	TRBJ2-3	NA	NA
TGTGCCAGCAGTATATGGGAGATCGGGGAGCTGTTTTTT	CASSIWEIGELFF	TRBV9	TRBJ2-2	NA	NA
TGCGCCAGCAGCCAAGACGCCGGGTTTGCGGACTATGGCTACACCTTC	CASSQDAGFADYGYTF	TRBV4-3	TRBJ1-2	NA	NA
TGTGCCAGTAGGACAGGGGCGAACACCGGGGAGCTGTTTTTT	CASRTGANTGELFF	TRBV19	TRBJ2-2	NA	TRBD1
TGCAGCTCAACCGGGAGTAACACCGGGGAGCTGTTTTTT	CSSTGSNTGELFF	TRBV29-1	TRBJ2-2	NA	NA
TGTGCCAGCAGTACCCTTACACGAGGGACAGATACGCAGTATTTT	CASSTLTRGTDTQYF	TRBV28	TRBJ2-3	NA	NA
TGTGCCAGTAGTGCCTCTGGGCGGGATATGAGAAGAACAGATACGCAGTATTTT	CASSASGRDMRRTDTQYF	TRBV19	TRBJ2-3	NA	NA
TGCGCCAGCAGCGGCTCGGGACTTGAAACAGATACGCAGTATTTT	CASSGSGLETDTQYF	TRBV5-1	TRBJ2-3	NA	NA
TGTGCCAGCAGCCAAGGGGGACTAGCCAAAAACATTCAGTACTTC	CASSQGGLAKNIQYF	TRBV14	TRBJ2-4	NA	NA
TGTGCCAGCAGTCGTGGGACTACCTACGAGCAGTACTTC	CASSRGTTYEQYF	TRBV27	TRBJ2-7	NA	TRBD2
TGTGCCATCAGCCCACCAGGGGACAGGGTTGGCTACACCTTC	CAISPPGDRVGYTF	TRBV10-3	TRBJ1-2	NA	TRBD1
TGTGCCAGTAGTATCCGGGACTACTTCCGCGAGCAGTACTTC	CASSIRDYFREQYF	TRBV19	TRBJ2-7	NA	TRBD2
TGTGCCAGCTCACTTCGGGAAAACCACTATGGCTACACCTTC	CASSLRENHYGYTF	TRBV18	TRBJ1-2	NA	NA
TGTGCCAGCAGAAGGGGACAAAGGCCTGGAAACACCATATATTTT	CASRRGQRPGNTIYF	TRBV6-5	TRBJ1-3	few	NA
TGTGCCAGCAGCATTCGACAGGGGACCTACGAGCAGTACTTC	CASSIRQGTYEQYF	TRBV7-6	TRBJ2-7	NA	TRBD1
TGTGCCAGCAGTTTGACAGGGGGCAACTATGGCTACACCTTC	CASSLTGGNYGYTF	TRBV28	TRBJ1-2	once	TRBD1
TGTGCCAGCGCAGGCCGAAAATGGAAGAGCAATCAGCCCCAGCATTTT	CASAGRKWKSNQPQHF	TRBV28	TRBJ1-5	NA	NA
TGTGCCAGCAGTTCGTACAGGGATGGGACTGAAGCTTTCTTT	CASSSYRDGTEAFF	TRBV6-2/TRBV6-3	TRBJ1-1	NA	NA
TGTGCCAGCAGCTCAAGAACGTCGCTAGCGGGGGATACGCAGTATTTT	CASSSRTSLAGDTQYF	TRBV7-2	TRBJ2-3	NA	TRBD2
TGTGCAAGTCGCTCCTTCCAGGAGGTTCGGCCCCAGCATTTT	CASRSFQEVRPQHF	TRBV12-2	TRBJ1-5	NA	NA
TGCGCCAGCAGCAACGACCGGGACAGGCCCACAGATACGCAGTATTTT	CASSNDRDRPTDTQYF	TRBV5-1	TRBJ2-3	NA	TRBD1
TGTGCCAGCAGTCCGACTAGCGTGCTGACCGTTGAGCAGTTCTTC	CASSPTSVLTVEQFF	TRBV7-9	TRBJ2-1	NA	TRBD2
TGTGCCAGCAGTGAAGCGATGGGGAGCGAAGCTTTCTTT	CASSEAMGSEAFF	TRBV6-1	TRBJ1-1	NA	NA
TGTGCCAGCAGCCCCTACAGGAACACTGAAGCTTTCTTT	CASSPYRNTEAFF	TRBV7-2	TRBJ1-1	few	NA
TGTGCCAGTAGGGCCGGACTAGCGAGCACAGATACGCAGTATTTT	CASRAGLASTDTQYF	TRBV19	TRBJ2-3	NA	TRBD2
TGCAGCGTTACGGGACAGAGCAACTATGGCTACACCTTC	CSVTGQSNYGYTF	TRBV29-1	TRBJ1-2	NA	TRBD1
TGCGCCAGCAGCTTGGCCCGAGCCTACGAGCAGTACTTC	CASSLARAYEQYF	TRBV5-1	TRBJ2-7	NA	NA